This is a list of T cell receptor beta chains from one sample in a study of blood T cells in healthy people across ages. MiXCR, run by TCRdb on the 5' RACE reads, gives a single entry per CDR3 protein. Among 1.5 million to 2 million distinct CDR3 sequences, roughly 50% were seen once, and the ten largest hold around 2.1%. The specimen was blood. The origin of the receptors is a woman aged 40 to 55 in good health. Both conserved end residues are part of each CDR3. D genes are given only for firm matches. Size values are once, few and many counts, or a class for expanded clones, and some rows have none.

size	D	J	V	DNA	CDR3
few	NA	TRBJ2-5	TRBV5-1	TGCGCCAGCAGCTCCGGGATCGTGTACGGAGAGACCCAGTACTTC	CASSSGIVYGETQYF
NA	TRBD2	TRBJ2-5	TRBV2	TGTGCCAGCAGTGTTATCGGGTGGGAGGGGCGAGAGACCCAGTACTTC	CASSVIGWEGRETQYF
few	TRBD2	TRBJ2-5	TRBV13	TGTGCCAGCAGCAAACGGACTAGCGGAGAAGAGACCCAGTACTTC	CASSKRTSGEETQYF
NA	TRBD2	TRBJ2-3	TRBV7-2	TGTGCCAGCAGCTTAACGGCTAGCGGGGGGTATGGAGATACGCAGTATTTT	CASSLTASGGYGDTQYF
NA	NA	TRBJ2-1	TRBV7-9	TGTGCCAGCAGCTTAAGGGGCGGAGGGTCCTACAATGAGCAGTTCTTC	CASSLRGGGSYNEQFF
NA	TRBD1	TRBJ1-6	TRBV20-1	TGCAGTGCTGCGGGACAGGGTTCACCCCTCCACTTT	CSAAGQGSPLHF
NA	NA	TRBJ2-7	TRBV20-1	TGCAGTGCTAGGCAACAGGGAGCCGAGCAGTACTTC	CSARQQGAEQYF
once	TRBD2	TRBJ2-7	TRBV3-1	TGTGCCAGCAGCCACCCCGGCGGGAGCGAGCAGTACTTC	CASSHPGGSEQYF
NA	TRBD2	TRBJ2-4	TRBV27	TGTGCCAGTCGTAGCGGGGGGGAGGCCAAAAACATTCAGTACTTC	CASRSGGEAKNIQYF
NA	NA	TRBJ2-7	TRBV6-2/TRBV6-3	TGTGCCAGCACACAGGGAGTTTCCTACGAGCAGTACTTC	CASTQGVSYEQYF
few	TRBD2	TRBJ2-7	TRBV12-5	TGTGCTAGTGGTTTGGTAGAGCGGGGGGTCTACGAGCAGTACTTC	CASGLVERGVYEQYF
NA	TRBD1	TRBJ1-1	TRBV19	TGTGCCAGTAGTCTATCTCCGGGACAGGGGAACACTGAAGCTTTCTTT	CASSLSPGQGNTEAFF
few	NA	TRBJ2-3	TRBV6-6	TGTGCCAGCAGTCCTATCGGAGGGGGAGGGACGCAGTATTTT	CASSPIGGGGTQYF
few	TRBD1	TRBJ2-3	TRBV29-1	TGCAGCGCCCGGGACAGGGATACTAATACGCAGTATTTT	CSARDRDTNTQYF
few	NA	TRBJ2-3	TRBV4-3	TGCGCCAGCAGCCAGTATGGCAGGGCGGCAGATACGCAGTATTTT	CASSQYGRAADTQYF
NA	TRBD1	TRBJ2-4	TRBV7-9	TGTGCCAGCAGCTTCCTGACGGGACAGGGGCAAAACATTCAGTACTTC	CASSFLTGQGQNIQYF
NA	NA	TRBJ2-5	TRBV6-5	TGTGCCAGCAGGCGTCACAACCAAGAGACCCAGTACTTC	CASRRHNQETQYF